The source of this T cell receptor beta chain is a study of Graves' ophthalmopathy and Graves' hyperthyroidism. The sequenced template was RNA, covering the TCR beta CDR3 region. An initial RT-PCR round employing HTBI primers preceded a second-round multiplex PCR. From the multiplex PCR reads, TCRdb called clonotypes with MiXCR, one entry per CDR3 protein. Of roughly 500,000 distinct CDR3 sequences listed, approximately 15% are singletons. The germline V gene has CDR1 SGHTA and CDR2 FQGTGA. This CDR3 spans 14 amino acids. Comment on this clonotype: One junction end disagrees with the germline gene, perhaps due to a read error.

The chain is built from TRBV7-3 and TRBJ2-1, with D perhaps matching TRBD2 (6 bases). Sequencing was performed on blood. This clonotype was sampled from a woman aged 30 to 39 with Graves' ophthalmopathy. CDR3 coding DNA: TGTGCCAGCAGCTTAACTTCTTTCGGGGGTGAGAAGTTCTTC. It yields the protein CASSLTSFGGEKFF.